Shown below are 7 T cell receptor beta chains from a single sample sequenced in a study of beta chain features in type 1 diabetes. Investigators reverse transcribed all isolated RNA, so they sequenced expressed TCRB transcripts. TCRdb keeps only in-frame clones here, not all; method: immunoSEQ multiplex PCR. The repertoire holds under 550,000 clones, with about 10% as singletons. Sequenced sample: naive CD4+ T cells from blood. The source is a woman aged 18-35 years in good health.

The chain joins TRBV19 to TRBJ2-1; 7 nucleotides line up with TRBD1. Germline loops: CDR1 LNHDA, CDR2 SQIVND (reference sequence). V lost 7 bases, J lost 4 bases, and 7 bases stayed unmatched. The CDR3 loop spans 14 amino acids. The CDR3 sequence is CASTHGQVYNEQFF. CDR3 nucleotides: TGTGCCAGTACCCACGGACAGGTTTACAATGAGCAGTTCTTC.

The rearrangement links TRBV4-3 to TRBJ1-2; D may be TRBD1 (6 bases). Trimming cost V 3 bases and J 3 bases, with 14 bases left between them. The germline CDR1 and CDR2 sequences are LGHNA and YSLEER. The CDR3 sequence is 15 residues long. CDR3 DNA: TGCGCCAGCAGCCATAACCACAGGGCTGACTATGGCTACACCTTC. Encoded protein: CASSHNHRADYGYTF.

This clone was recorded a few times. This chain links TRBV18 with TRBJ2-5, with TRBD2 as a possible D gene (5 bases). V was pared by 6 bases and J by 2 bases, with 7 bases between. Germline V gene sequence: CDR1 KGHSH, CDR2 LQKENI. The CDR3 contains 12 residues. The CDR3 DNA sequence: TGTGCCAGCTCGCGGACTCAAGAGACCCAGTACTTC. Translated: CASSRTQETQYF.

This clone was picked up a small number of times. This chain uses TRBV5-4 with TRBJ1-5; TRBD1 matches 7 bases. The V gene's germline CDR1 is SGHNT and CDR2 YYREEE (reference sequence). After removal of 0 bases from V and 2 bases from J, the junction contained 2 bases not matched to a gene. The CDR3 spans 15 residues. The CDR3 spells CASSLGQGGNQPQHF. The CDR3 DNA reads as TGTGCCAGCAGCTTGGGACAGGGCGGCAATCAGCCCCAGCATTTT.

The rearrangement uses TRBV2 and TRBJ2-3; maybe TRBD2 (5 bases). Germline V gene sequence: CDR1 SNHLY, CDR2 FYNNEI. The CDR3 has 12 amino acids. Trimming cost V 8 bases and J 6 bases, with 12 bases left between them. The CDR3 region is CASYRSGDTQYF. The DNA for the CDR3 is TGTGCCAGCTACCGTTCGGGGGATACGCAGTATTTT. The full variable domain, in which reference TRBV2 and TRBJ2-3 provide the parts outside the CDR3, is EPEVTQTPSHQVTQMGQEVILRCVPISNHLYFYWYRQILGQKVEFLVSFYNNEISEKSEIFDDQFSVERPDGSNFTLKIRSTKLEDSAMYFCASYRSGDTQYFGPGTRLTVL.

The table lists this clone with a few counts. J is TRBJ2-3 and V is TRBV7-9; D is ambiguous. CDR1 and CDR2 from the germline V gene are SEHNR and FQNEAQ (reference sequence). There are 12 residues in the CDR3. Trimming left V 6 bases short and J 0 bases short, with 4 bases between. The CDR3 spells CASRDSTDTQYF. The CDR3 DNA reads as TGTGCCAGCAGAGATAGCACAGATACGCAGTATTTT.

This clone appeared a few times. This rearrangement joins TRBV6-6 to TRBJ2-7; weak D call: TRBD1 (6 bases). CDR1 MNHNY and CDR2 SVGAGI come from the germline V gene (reference sequence). This CDR3 has 15 amino acids. V was cut by 0 bases and J by 3 bases, with 12 bases left in between. For the CDR3, the DNA is TGTGCCAGCAGTTACTCAGTACAGGGAGACTACGAGCAGTACTTC. Amino acid sequence: CASSYSVQGDYEQYF.